This entry features one T cell receptor (beta chain) sequence. Its antigen remains unidentified. No per-base quality is available; no much larger clone lies one base away. These data are taken from a study of memory CD4+ T cells and cytomegalovirus serostatus (dated 2019 in TCRdb). A note on the overall study: The cohort included around 35 healthy adults from Belgium, of whom 9 were CMV seropositive and approximately 25 were CMV seronegative. The study sequenced CD4+ memory TCRbeta repertoires of a Belgian cohort with known cytomegalovirus serostatus to replicate a published TCR-based CMV serostatus classifier.

The study at large found these results: For CMV serostatus prediction, a median bootstrapped AUC of approximately 0.95 was reached with the original framework, and a median bootstrapped AUC of around 0.9 was reached with a US-trained random forest. The original-framework classifier achieved a median bootstrapped AUC of approximately 0.95 with a 95% CI of 0.76-1.00 on the Belgian cohort. Among the 150 or so previously reported CMV-associated TCRbeta sequences, some 69 showed up in the CD4+ memory repertoires, with each one found in between one and five individuals. The results were interpreted as suggesting that the CMV-associated TCR signature is mostly present in the CD4+ memory repertoire. Only CD4+CD45RO+ memory cells were sequenced, in contrast to the original study, which included naive and memory CD4+ and CD8+ populations.

A FACSAria II was used to sort memory CD4+ T cells, defined as single viable CD3+CD4+CD8-CD45RO+ cells. CMV serostatus was determined using a Roche Elecsys assay that detects serum IgG against CMV pp150, pp28, p38 and p52. Following thawing, total CD4+ T cells were enriched through positive selection using CD4 magnetic microbeads. The samples came from a separate study whose specific focus was interrogating the CD4+ T cell memory repertoire. Peripheral blood mononuclear cells were isolated and cryopreserved according to standard operating procedures, and serum was kept at -80 degrees C. The staining relied on CD3-PerCP (BW264/56), CD4-APC (RPA-T4), CD45RO-PE (UCHT1) and CD8-Pacific Orange (3B5) antibodies, and Sytox blue was used to exclude non-viable cells. Genomic DNA was extracted from sorted cells with the Quick-DNA Microprep Kit. TCRbeta DNA was amplified with the immunoSEQ hsTCRbeta kit following the manufacturer's protocol. TCRbeta libraries were sequenced on an Illumina MiSeq instrument. The paper's data handling went like this. Following removal of out-of-frame sequences, 2.2 million or so distinct TCRbeta sequences were retained, with an average of about 70,000 per individual. Two values were used to score each individual: the count of over 150 previously reported CMV-associated TCRbeta sequences and the total count of productive distinct TCRbeta sequences. A beta-binomial model was reimplemented in Python, and random forests from scikit-learn, run with default parameters, were trained on data from the US cohort. Classifier performance on the Belgian cohort was reported as the median AUC with percentile confidence intervals calculated over 10,000 bootstrap iterations. TCRdb took over this immuneACCESS table, retaining in-frame rearrangements with V and J assigned. Such tables are incomplete; in checked studies, under half of the missing clones stem from an unresolved V gene, and the remainder is unexplained. That table is the source of V, J and clone size, and D and trimming were worked out from the DNA. Present in this sample are 35,000 to 40,000 clones, roughly 85% of which were seen just once. The top ten hold roughly 5% of the sample.

This receptor was taken from an adult in good health and CMV-seropositive. Sequencing was carried out using memory CD4+ T cells from blood.

The nucleotides read TGTGCCAGCAGTCCGGGACTAGGCTACGAGCAGTACTTC. Translated, this gives CASSPGLGYEQYF. The sequence is built from TRBV6-6 and TRBJ2-7, with 8 junctional bases fitting TRBD2. There are 13 amino acids in the CDR3, from cysteine to phenylalanine inclusive. Only the CDR3 DNA is retained, 39 bases long and in frame from the first base. The germline V gene encodes CDR1 MNHNY and CDR2 SVGAGI (reference sequence). V is trimmed back by 5 bases and J by 3 bases, and the junction contains 3 bases that no gene match accounts for.